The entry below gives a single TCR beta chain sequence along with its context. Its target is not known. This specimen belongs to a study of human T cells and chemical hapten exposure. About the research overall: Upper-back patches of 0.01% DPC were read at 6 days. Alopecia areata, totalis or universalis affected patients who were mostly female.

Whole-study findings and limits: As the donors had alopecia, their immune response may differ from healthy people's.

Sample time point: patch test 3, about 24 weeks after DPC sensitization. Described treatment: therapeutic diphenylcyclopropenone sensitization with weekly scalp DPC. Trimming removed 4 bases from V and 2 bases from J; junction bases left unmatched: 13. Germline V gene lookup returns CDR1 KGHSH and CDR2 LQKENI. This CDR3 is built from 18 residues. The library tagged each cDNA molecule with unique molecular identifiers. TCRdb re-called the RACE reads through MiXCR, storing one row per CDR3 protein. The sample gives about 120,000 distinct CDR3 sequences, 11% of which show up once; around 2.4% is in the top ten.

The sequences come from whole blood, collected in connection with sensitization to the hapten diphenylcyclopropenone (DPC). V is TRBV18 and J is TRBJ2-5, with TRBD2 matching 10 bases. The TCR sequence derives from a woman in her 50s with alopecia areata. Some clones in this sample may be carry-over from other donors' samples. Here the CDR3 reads CASSRLGTSVPPQETQYF. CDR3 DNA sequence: TGTGCCAGCTCACGACTAGGGACTAGCGTTCCGCCGCAAGAGACCCAGTACTTC.